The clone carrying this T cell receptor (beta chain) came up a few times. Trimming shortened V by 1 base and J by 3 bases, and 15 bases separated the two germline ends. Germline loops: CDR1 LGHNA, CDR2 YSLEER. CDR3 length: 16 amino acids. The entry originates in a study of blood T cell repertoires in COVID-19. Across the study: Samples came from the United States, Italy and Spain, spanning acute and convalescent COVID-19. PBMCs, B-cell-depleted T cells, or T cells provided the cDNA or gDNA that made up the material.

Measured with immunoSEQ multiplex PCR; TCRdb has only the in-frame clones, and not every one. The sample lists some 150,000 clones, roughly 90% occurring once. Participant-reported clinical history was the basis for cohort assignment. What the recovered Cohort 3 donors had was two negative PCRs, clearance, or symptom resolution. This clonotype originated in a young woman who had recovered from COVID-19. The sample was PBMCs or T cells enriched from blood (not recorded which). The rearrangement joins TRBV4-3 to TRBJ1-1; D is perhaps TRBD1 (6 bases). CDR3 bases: TGCGCCAGCAGCCAAGGCGAAGGGGGTGGGTACACTGAAGCTTTCTTT. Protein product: CASSQGEGGGYTEAFF.